This T cell receptor beta chain was recorded in a study of molecular identifiers for immune sequencing clone quantification. Previously described methods and listed TCR primers produced bulk TCR libraries. TCRdb redid the calling of the PCR reads with MiXCR, one entry per CDR3 protein. The sample lists some 65,000 distinct CDR3 sequences, approximately 17% occurring once. Germline CDR1 and CDR2: MNHEY and SMNVEV (reference sequence). The V gene lost 3 bases and the J gene lost 1 base, with 6 bases spanning the gap. The CDR3 spans 13 residues. The chain combines TRBV27 with TRBJ1-1; no definite D call. The clonotype was recovered from a human donor in good health. Some libraries in this study had Jurkat cell RNA spiked in. Sequencing used naive CD8+ T cells from blood, with Jurkat cell RNA spiked in. Subset noted: FACS-sorted CD8+CD4-CCR7+CD45RA+ naive T cells. CDR3 in amino acids: CASSLKENTEAFF. The CDR3 DNA is TGTGCCAGCAGTTTGAAAGAGAACACTGAAGCTTTCTTT.